Listed here are 17 T cell receptor beta chains from one sample, sequenced in a study of T cells in Graves' hyperthyroidism and ophthalmopathy. What was amplified from RNA transcripts were TCR beta CDR3 regions. With the HTBI primer set, the TCR CDR3 went through a first round of RT-PCR. TCRdb re-derived calls from the multiplex PCR reads in MiXCR, one entry per CDR3 protein. In the table there are about 610,000 distinct CDR3 sequences, approximately 44% of which are singletons. Sequencing used peripheral blood or thyroid tissue (not recorded which). The receptors derive from a woman aged 18 to 35 with Graves' hyperthyroidism.

This clonotype has a count of ten or more. At one end the junction does not follow the germline gene, possibly because of a read error. V and J are TRBV6-6 and TRBJ1-6, with D tentatively TRBD1 (5 bases). The CDR3 has 12 amino acids. Germline values: CDR1 MNHNY, CDR2 SVGAGI (reference sequence). CDR3 protein: CASSYADGTPSF. In DNA, the CDR3 is TGTGCCAGCAGTTACGCTGATGGGACGCCAAGCTTT.

This clonotype has only a few counts. The chain is built from TRBV6-5 and TRBJ1-3; maybe TRBD1 (6 bases). CDR3 length: 15 residues. The V and J ends lost 2 bases and 4 bases respectively, with 12 bases between them. Germline assignment: CDR1 MNHEY and CDR2 SVGAGI. As DNA, the CDR3 is TGTGCCAGCAGTTACAGGGGGGGCGGGGGAAACACCATATATTTT. Encoded protein: CASSYRGGGGNTIYF.

This clonotype was detected many times. The rearrangement links TRBV7-9 to TRBJ1-1; 9 nucleotides agree with TRBD1. This CDR3 is 14 amino acids long. Germline V gene lookup returns CDR1 SEHNR and CDR2 FQNEAQ (reference sequence). J gave up 4 bases and V 5 bases, and 5 bases lay outside the gene matches. The chain's CDR3 is CASSHLDRGTEAFF. The DNA of the CDR3 is TGTGCCAGCAGCCATCTGGACAGGGGCACTGAAGCTTTCTTT.

This clonotype was recorded at least ten times. The gene calls are TRBV24-1 and TRBJ1-3; D perhaps matches TRBD1 (5 bases). Germline V gene data show CDR1 as KGHDR and CDR2 as SFDVKD. The CDR3 is 15 residues long. Trimming took 6 bases from V and 0 from J, leaving 11 bases between them. The CDR3 here is CATSKNRYSGNTIYF. In nucleotides, the CDR3 is TGTGCCACCAGTAAAAACAGGTACTCTGGAAACACCATATATTTT.

At least ten counts were recorded for this clonotype. The V and J genes are TRBV5-1 and TRBJ2-7, with TRBD2 matching 10 bases. The CDR3 sequence is 14 residues long. Germline V gene lookup returns CDR1 SGHRS and CDR2 YFSETQ. V was clipped by 4 bases and J by 7 bases; unmatched bases: 8. This CDR3 is CASSPGGLAEEQYF. CDR3 sequence (DNA): TGCGCCAGCAGCCCCGGTGGACTAGCGGAAGAGCAGTACTTC.

This clonotype turned up a few times. The rearrangement uses TRBV6-5 and TRBJ1-5; 10 nucleotides match TRBD1. CDR1 MNHEY and CDR2 SVGAGI come from the germline V gene. The V segment lost 5 bases and the J segment 7 bases; nucleotides outside the gene matches: 5. The CDR3 is 14 amino acids. The CDR3 region is CASSRTGGGQPQHF. The CDR3 DNA is TGTGCCAGCAGTCGGACAGGGGGAGGACAGCCCCAGCATTTT.

The rearrangement links TRBV20-1 to TRBJ2-5; possible D gene TRBD1, 6 bases. The CDR3 loop spans 12 amino acids. The ends were cut back, 6 bases at V and 4 bases at J, with 12 bases in the middle. The germline CDR1 and CDR2 sequences are DFQATT and SNEGSKA (reference sequence). The CDR3 is CSAKGGVETQYF. CDR3 in DNA: TGCAGTGCGAAAGGGGGAGTAGAGACCCAGTACTTC.

This clonotype was seen a single time. The chain couples TRBV6-1 to TRBJ2-3; tentatively, D is TRBD1 or TRBD2 (5 bases each). The V end lost 2 bases, the J end lost 2 bases, and 11 bases lay between the germline ends. The CDR3 is 15 amino acids. Germline loops: CDR1 MNHNS, CDR2 SASEGT. The CDR3 is CASSEWDLFTDTQYF. The CDR3 DNA is TGTGCCAGCAGTGAATGGGACCTATTCACAGATACGCAGTATTTT.

This clonotype was counted many times. The chain carries TRBV25-1 and TRBJ2-2; no clear D. The length of the CDR3 is 15 residues. The germline CDR1 and CDR2 sequences are MGHDK and SYGVNS. V dropped 0 bases and J dropped 4 bases, with 9 bases sitting between them. CDR3 coding DNA: TGTGCCAGCAGTGAATATGGGTCAAGCACCGGGGAGCTGTTTTTT. This gives the protein CASSEYGSSTGELFF.

The sample holds many counts of this clonotype. The rearrangement joins TRBV14 to TRBJ1-2; TRBD1 matches at 9 bases. V shed 3 bases and J 3 bases; nucleotides not matched to a gene: 5. Germline lookup yields CDR1 SGHDN and CDR2 FVKESK. The CDR3 is 15 residues long. The CDR3 here is CASSQPTGGDYGYTF. The CDR3, as DNA: TGTGCCAGCAGCCAGCCGACAGGGGGAGACTATGGCTACACCTTC.

This clonotype was detected many times. V usage is TRBV2 and J usage is TRBJ1-5; D unclear. The V gene's germline CDR1 is SNHLY and CDR2 FYNNEI. CDR3 length equals 20 residues. V was clipped by 3 bases and J by 0 bases, with 24 bases between them. DNA of the CDR3: TGTGCCAGCAGTGACCTAGGGCTTCAGAAGATAATCTATAGCAATCAGCCCCAGCATTTT. Protein sequence: CASSDLGLQKIIYSNQPQHF.

This clonotype occurred a few times. The chain links TRBV4-1 to TRBJ1-4; D not certain. Germline CDR1 reads MGHRA; CDR2 reads YSYEKL. Trimming stripped 4 bases from V and 14 bases from J, with 23 bases between. The CDR3 extends over 15 amino acids. The CDR3 reads CASSLLEVTNELLFF. CDR3 nucleotide sequence: TGCGCCAGCAGCCTGCTTGAGGTTACTAATGAATTGCTGTTTTTT.

The chain is built from TRBV7-9 and TRBJ2-3, with 10 bases matching TRBD2. The J call is doubtful: the DNA matches TRBJ2-5 better. This CDR3 has 15 amino acids. Germline assignment: CDR1 SEHNR and CDR2 FQNEAQ (reference sequence). The CDR3: CATRGARGLAETQYF. CDR3 DNA sequence: TGTGCCACGAGGGGGGCGCGGGGACTAGCGGAGACCCAGTACTTC.

Ten or more counts support this clonotype. The genes are TRBV6-6 and TRBJ1-3; 9 bases map to TRBD1. Germline CDR1 and CDR2: MNHNY and SVGAGI (reference sequence). Trimming cost V 6 bases and J 8 bases; bases outside gene matches: 5. This CDR3 spans 13 amino acids. The CDR3 loop is CASRGQGTDTIYF. The CDR3 DNA follows: TGTGCCAGCAGAGGACAGGGGACGGACACCATATATTTT.

This chain's CDR3 is CSVEGLAGDNAEQYF. The CDR3 DNA sequence: TGCAGCGTTGAAGGACTAGCGGGGGACAATGCCGAGCAGTACTTC. V usage is TRBV29-1 and J usage is TRBJ2-7; 12 bases agree with TRBD2. The CDR3 spans 15 residues. J lost 6 bases, V lost 1 base, and 7 bases had no gene match. Germline loops: CDR1 SQVTM, CDR2 ANQGSEA.

V gene TRBV5-1 combines with J gene TRBJ1-2; D is unclear. In germline, CDR1 is SGHRS, CDR2 YFSETQ. V was pared by 4 bases and J by 3 bases, with 7 bases between. The CDR3 runs to 12 residues. The CDR3 reads CASSEDHYGYTF. CDR3 DNA: TGCGCCAGCAGCGAGGACCACTATGGCTACACCTTC. The whole variable domain, filled in from reference TRBV5-1 and TRBJ1-2, reads KAGVTQTPRYLIKTRGQQVTLSCSPISGHRSVSWYQQTPGQGLQFLFEYFSETQRNKGNFPGRFSGRQFSNSRSEMNVSTLELGDSALYLCASSEDHYGYTFGSGTRLTVV.

With respect to this clonotype: In this CDR3 the conserved last residue, phenylalanine or tryptophan, is missing, so a read error is likely. It is unclear where the CDR3 begins or ends on the DNA, so no DNA is shown, and the CDR3 is as TCRdb lists it. This rearrangement joins TRBV7-3 to TRBJ1-3. Germline V gene lookup returns CDR1 SGHTA and CDR2 FQGTGA. The CDR3 adds up to 9 amino acids, both ends counted. This chain's CDR3 is CASSSAGNT.